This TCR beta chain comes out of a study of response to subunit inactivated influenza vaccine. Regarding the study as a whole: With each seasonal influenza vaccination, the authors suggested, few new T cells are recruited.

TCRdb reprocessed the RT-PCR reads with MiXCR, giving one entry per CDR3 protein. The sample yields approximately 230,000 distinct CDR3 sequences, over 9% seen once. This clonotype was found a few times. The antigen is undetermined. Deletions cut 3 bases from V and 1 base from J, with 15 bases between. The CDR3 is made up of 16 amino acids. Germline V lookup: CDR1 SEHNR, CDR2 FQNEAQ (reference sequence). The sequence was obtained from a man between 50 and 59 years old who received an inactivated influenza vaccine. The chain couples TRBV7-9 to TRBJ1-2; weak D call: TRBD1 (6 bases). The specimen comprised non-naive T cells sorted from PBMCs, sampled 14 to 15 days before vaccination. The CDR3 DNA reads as TGTGCCAGCAGCTTGCTTTCAGGGGATGGTAACTATGGCTACACCTTC. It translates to CASSLLSGDGNYGYTF.